The 12 T cell receptor beta chains in this list originate from one sample, sequenced in a study of CD8 T cells in ankylosing spondylitis. MiXCR, applied by TCRdb to the 5' RACE reads, yields one record per CDR3 protein. This sample has about 240,000 distinct CDR3 sequences, with roughly 10% found just once. Sequenced input: blood, either unsorted or a sorted T cell fraction (not recorded which). The source is a male donor with ankylosing spondylitis or in good health (not recorded which).

This clonotype occurred many times. This chain uses TRBV20-1 with TRBJ1-1, with D maybe TRBD1 (6 bases). Trimming shortened V by 0 bases and J by 0 bases, and 8 bases separated the two germline ends. The CDR3 extends over 14 amino acids. In germline, CDR1 is DFQATT, CDR2 SNEGSKA (reference sequence). CDR3 DNA: TGCAGTGCTAGAGATCAGGGGCTGAACACTGAAGCTTTCTTT. Translating it yields CSARDQGLNTEAFF.

This clonotype was observed many times. This chain connects TRBV29-1 to TRBJ1-1; no clear D. CDR1 is SQVTM, CDR2 ANQGSEA, per germline. The CDR3 consists of 14 residues. Trimming pared 4 bases from V and 4 bases from J, leaving 16 bases between. The CDR3 coding sequence is TGCAGCGTTGGCCCCACCGGTGGTGTCACTGAAGCTTTCTTT. Translated: CSVGPTGGVTEAFF.

This clonotype was recorded many times. This chain links TRBV25-1 with TRBJ2-7; 10 bases are a match to TRBD1. The CDR3 sequence is 13 residues long. Germline V gives CDR1 MGHDK, CDR2 SYGVNS. With 8 bases clipped from V and 3 bases from J, the junction kept 4 bases outside the gene matches. The DNA of the CDR3 is TGTGCCAGCCGGGGGACAGGGGTCTACGAGCAGTACTTC. Its translation is CASRGTGVYEQYF.

This clonotype has a count of ten or more. V and J are TRBV30 and TRBJ2-2; D is unclear. CDR1 is GTSNPN, CDR2 SVGIG, per germline (reference sequence). V lost 0 bases and J 7 bases, leaving 12 bases between the germline ends. The CDR3 covers 14 residues. The CDR3 nucleotides read TGTGCCTGGAGTGTTACACAGTACGGCGGGGAGCTGTTTTTT. Translated: CAWSVTQYGGELFF.

Many counts were recorded for this clonotype. The chain combines TRBV20-1 with TRBJ2-3; 8 bases fit TRBD2. V shed 2 bases and J 0 bases; nucleotides not matched to a gene: 7. This CDR3 spans 16 amino acids. Germline V lookup: CDR1 DFQATT, CDR2 SNEGSKA (reference sequence). The CDR3 is CSARLRRGASTDTQYF. The DNA for the CDR3 is TGCAGTGCTAGACTTAGGCGGGGGGCTAGCACAGATACGCAGTATTTT.

This clonotype was recorded at least ten times. The J gene is TRBJ1-5, the V gene TRBV20-1, with no clear D. CDR1 is DFQATT, CDR2 SNEGSKA, per germline (reference sequence). Between the trimmed V and J ends, which lost 5 bases and 2 bases, there was a span of 16 bases. This CDR3 region has 15 residues. CDR3 sequence: CSASPGSSGNQPQHF. CDR3 in DNA: TGCAGTGCTTCCCCCGGGAGCTCAGGCAATCAGCCCCAGCATTTT.

This clonotype was counted at least ten times. The rearrangement uses TRBV5-5 and TRBJ2-1, with 8 bases fitting TRBD1. Trimming removed 3 bases from V and 2 bases from J; junction bases left unmatched: 4. CDR3 length equals 15 residues. Germline CDR1 is SGHKS and CDR2 is YYEKEE (reference sequence). The CDR3 reads CASSWQGATYNEQFF. As DNA, the CDR3 is TGTGCCAGCAGCTGGCAGGGGGCTACCTACAATGAGCAGTTCTTC.

This clonotype was found many times. The gene calls are TRBV29-1 and TRBJ2-3; tentatively, D is TRBD1 or TRBD2 (6 bases each). The germline V gene encodes CDR1 SQVTM and CDR2 ANQGSEA. Trimming took off 4 bases at V and 0 bases at J, with 8 bases between the two ends. This CDR3 spans 13 amino acids. CDR3 DNA sequence: TGCAGCGTTGCGGGGGCGAGCACAGATACGCAGTATTTT. It is translated as CSVAGASTDTQYF.

This clonotype has at least ten counts. This chain links TRBV10-3 with TRBJ2-1; D is perhaps TRBD1 (5 bases). The V end lost 10 bases, the J end lost 1 base, and 20 bases lay between the germline ends. The CDR3 sequence is 16 residues long. The germline V gene encodes CDR1 ENHRY and CDR2 SYGVKD. CDR3 nucleotides: TGTGCCACCAACATAGGTACAGGTCCGTCCTACAATGAGCAGTTCTTC. It yields the protein CATNIGTGPSYNEQFF.

This clonotype was seen a few times. This chain connects TRBV11-1 to TRBJ2-1; 7 nucleotides line up with TRBD2. Germline CDR1 SGHAT, CDR2 FQDESV (reference sequence). V was clipped by 3 bases and J by 4 bases; unmatched bases: 9. There are 16 residues in the CDR3. CDR3 loop: CASSLGGWRAYNEQFF. The CDR3, as DNA: TGTGCCAGCAGCTTGGGGGGGTGGAGGGCTTACAATGAGCAGTTCTTC.

This clonotype was counted a few times. The CDR3 DNA sequence: TGTGCCAGCAGCTCCGGACAGGGGGGACTAGCGGCCGATTGGAATGAGCAGTTCTTC. Translated: CASSSGQGGLAADWNEQFF. V and J are TRBV11-2 and TRBJ2-1; D possibly corresponds to TRBD2 (11 bases). CDR3 length equals 19 residues. The V gene lost 4 bases and the J gene lost 7 bases, with 29 bases spanning the gap. Germline V gives CDR1 SGHAT, CDR2 FQNNGV. The variable domain in full, completed from reference TRBV11-2 and TRBJ2-1, reads EAGVAQSPRYKIIEKRQSVAFWCNPISGHATLYWYQQILGQGPKLLIQFQNNGVVDDSQLPKDRFSAERLKGVDSTLKIQPAKLEDSAVYLCASSSGQGGLAADWNEQFFGPGTRLTVL.

In this sample, this clonotype turned up many times. V and J are TRBV7-9 and TRBJ1-5, with D possibly matching TRBD1 (5 bases). The V end lost 5 bases, the J end lost 4 bases, and 15 bases lay between the germline ends. There are 15 residues in the CDR3. Germline V CDR1 and CDR2: SEHNR, FQNEAQ (reference sequence). The CDR3 DNA reads TGTGCCAGCAGCCCCGGGACGGAGCGAAATCAGCCCCAGCATTTT. This sequence encodes CASSPGTERNQPQHF.